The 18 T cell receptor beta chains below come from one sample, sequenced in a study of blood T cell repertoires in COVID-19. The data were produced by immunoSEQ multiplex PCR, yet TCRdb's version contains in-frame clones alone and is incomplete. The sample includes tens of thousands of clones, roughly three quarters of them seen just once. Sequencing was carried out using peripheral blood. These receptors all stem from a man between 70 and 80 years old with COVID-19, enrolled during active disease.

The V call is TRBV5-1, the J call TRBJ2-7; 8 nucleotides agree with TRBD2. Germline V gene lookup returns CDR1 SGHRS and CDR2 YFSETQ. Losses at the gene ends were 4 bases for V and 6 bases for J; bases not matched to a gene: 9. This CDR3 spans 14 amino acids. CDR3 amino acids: CASSVGTSQGEQYF. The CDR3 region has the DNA TGCGCCAGCAGCGTAGGGACTAGTCAGGGCGAGCAGTACTTC.

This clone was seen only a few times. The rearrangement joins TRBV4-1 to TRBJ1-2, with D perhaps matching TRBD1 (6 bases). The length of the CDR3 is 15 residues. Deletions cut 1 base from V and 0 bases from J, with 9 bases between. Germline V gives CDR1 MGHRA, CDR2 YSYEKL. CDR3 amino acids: CASSQGAGANYGYTF. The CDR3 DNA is TGCGCCAGCAGCCAAGGGGCAGGGGCTAACTATGGCTACACCTTC.

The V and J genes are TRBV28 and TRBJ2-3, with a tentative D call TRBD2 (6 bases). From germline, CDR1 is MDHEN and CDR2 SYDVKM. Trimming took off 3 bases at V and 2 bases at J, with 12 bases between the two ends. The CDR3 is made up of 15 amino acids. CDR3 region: CASSFRAGITDTQYF. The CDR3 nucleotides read TGTGCCAGCAGTTTCCGTGCGGGAATCACAGATACGCAGTATTTT.

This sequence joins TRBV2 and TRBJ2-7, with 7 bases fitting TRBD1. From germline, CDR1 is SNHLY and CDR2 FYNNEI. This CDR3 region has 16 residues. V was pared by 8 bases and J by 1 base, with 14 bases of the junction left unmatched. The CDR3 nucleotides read TGTGCCAGCCGCTCCTCGGGACAGCCAACTTCCTACGAGCAGTACTTC. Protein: CASRSSGQPTSYEQYF.

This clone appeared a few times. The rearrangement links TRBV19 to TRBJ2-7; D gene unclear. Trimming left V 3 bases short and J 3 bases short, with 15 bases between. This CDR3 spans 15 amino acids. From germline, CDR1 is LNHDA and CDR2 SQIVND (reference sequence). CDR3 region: CASSINPSSGYEQYF. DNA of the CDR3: TGTGCCAGTAGTATTAATCCGTCGAGTGGCTACGAGCAGTACTTC.

CDR3 coding DNA: TGTGCCAGCAGTTACGGACGACTAGCGGGAGGGGTAGATACGCAGTATTTT. Translating gives CASSYGRLAGGVDTQYF. V usage is TRBV6-2 or TRBV6-3 and J usage is TRBJ2-3; 14 nucleotides line up with TRBD2. Germline loops: CDR1 MNHEY, CDR2 SVGEGT. CDR3 size: 17 residues. Losses at the gene ends were 2 bases for V and 5 bases for J; bases not matched to a gene: 6.

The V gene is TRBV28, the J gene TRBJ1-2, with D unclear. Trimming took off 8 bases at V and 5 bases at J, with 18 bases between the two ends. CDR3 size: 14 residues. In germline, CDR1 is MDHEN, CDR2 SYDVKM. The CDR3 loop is CASLFSGNEYGYTF. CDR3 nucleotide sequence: TGTGCCAGCCTTTTTTCGGGGAATGAGTATGGCTACACCTTC.

The chain's CDR3 is CSASRGGELFF. CDR3 nucleotides: TGCAGTGCTAGTAGGGGCGGGGAGCTGTTTTTT. V and J are TRBV20-1 and TRBJ2-2; a weak D match, TRBD1 (5 bases). V gave up 3 bases and J gave up 7 bases, with 6 bases separating them. This CDR3 is 11 amino acids long. Germline V gene data show CDR1 as DFQATT and CDR2 as SNEGSKA (reference sequence).

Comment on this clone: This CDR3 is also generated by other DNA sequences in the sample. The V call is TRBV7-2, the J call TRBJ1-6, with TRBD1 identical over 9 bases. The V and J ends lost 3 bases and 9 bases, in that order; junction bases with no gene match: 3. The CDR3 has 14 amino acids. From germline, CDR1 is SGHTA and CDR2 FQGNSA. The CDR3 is CASSLGQGGSPLHF. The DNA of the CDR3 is TGTGCCAGCAGCTTGGGACAGGGCGGTTCACCCCTCCACTTT.

CDR3 DNA: TGTGCCAGCAGTCGAAGTGGGACACAACTGAACACCGGGGAGCTGTTTTTT. Amino acids: CASSRSGTQLNTGELFF. The chain couples TRBV6-6 to TRBJ2-2; a weak D match, TRBD1 (6 bases). The CDR3 loop spans 17 amino acids. Germline V gives CDR1 MNHNY, CDR2 SVGAGI (reference sequence). V was pared by 5 bases and J by 1 base, with 17 bases between.

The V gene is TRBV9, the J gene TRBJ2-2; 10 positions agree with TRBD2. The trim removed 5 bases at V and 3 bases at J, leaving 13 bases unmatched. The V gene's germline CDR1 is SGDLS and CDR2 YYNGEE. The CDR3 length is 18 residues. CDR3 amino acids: CASRSGGLAGEYTGELFF. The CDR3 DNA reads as TGTGCCAGCAGGTCTGGGGGGCTAGCGGGAGAATACACCGGGGAGCTGTTTTTT. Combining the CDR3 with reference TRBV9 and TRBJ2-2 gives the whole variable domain DSGVTQTPKHLITATGQRVTLRCSPRSGDLSVYWYQQSLDQGLQFLIQYYNGEERAKGNILERFSAQQFPDLHSELNLSSLELGDSALYFCASRSGGLAGEYTGELFFGEGSRLTVL.

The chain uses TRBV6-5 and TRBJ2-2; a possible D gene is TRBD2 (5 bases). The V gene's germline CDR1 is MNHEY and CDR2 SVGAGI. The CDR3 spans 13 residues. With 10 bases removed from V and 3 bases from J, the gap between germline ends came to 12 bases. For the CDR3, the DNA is TGTGCCACAAACCGGGATCACACCGGGGAGCTGTTTTTT. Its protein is CATNRDHTGELFF.

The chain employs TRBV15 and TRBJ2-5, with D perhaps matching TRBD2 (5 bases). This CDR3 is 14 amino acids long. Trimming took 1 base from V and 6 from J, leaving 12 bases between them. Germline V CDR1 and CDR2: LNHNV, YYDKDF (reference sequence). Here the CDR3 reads CATSRVRGRKTQYF. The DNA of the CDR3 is TGTGCCACCAGCAGAGTGAGAGGGAGAAAGACCCAGTACTTC.

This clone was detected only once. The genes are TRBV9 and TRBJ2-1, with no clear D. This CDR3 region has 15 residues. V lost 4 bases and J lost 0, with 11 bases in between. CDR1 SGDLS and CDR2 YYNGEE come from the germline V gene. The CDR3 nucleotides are TGTGCCAGCAGCCCCCGGGTGAGCTCCTACAATGAGCAGTTCTTC. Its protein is CASSPRVSSYNEQFF.

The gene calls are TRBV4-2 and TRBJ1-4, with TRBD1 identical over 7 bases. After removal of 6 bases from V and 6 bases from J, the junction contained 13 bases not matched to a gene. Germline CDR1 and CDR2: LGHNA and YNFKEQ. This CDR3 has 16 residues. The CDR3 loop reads CASSQSYRGGDEKLFF. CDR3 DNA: TGTGCCAGCAGTCAATCCTACAGGGGCGGTGATGAAAAACTGTTTTTT.

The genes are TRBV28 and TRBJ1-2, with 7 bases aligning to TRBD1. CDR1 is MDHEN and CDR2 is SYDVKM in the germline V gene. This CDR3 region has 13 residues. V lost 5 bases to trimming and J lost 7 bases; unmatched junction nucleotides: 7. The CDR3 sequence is CASSGTVRGGYTF. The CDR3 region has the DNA TGTGCCAGCAGTGGGACAGTCCGCGGTGGCTACACCTTC.

The CDR3 protein is CASSFQAPGLSGNTIYF. The CDR3 region has the DNA TGTGCCAGCAGCTTCCAGGCCCCAGGACTCTCTGGAAACACCATATATTTT. This sequence joins TRBV7-2 and TRBJ1-3; D unresolved. This CDR3 spans 17 amino acids. The germline gives CDR1 SGHTA, CDR2 FQGNSA. V lost 3 bases and J 0 bases, leaving 15 bases between the germline ends.

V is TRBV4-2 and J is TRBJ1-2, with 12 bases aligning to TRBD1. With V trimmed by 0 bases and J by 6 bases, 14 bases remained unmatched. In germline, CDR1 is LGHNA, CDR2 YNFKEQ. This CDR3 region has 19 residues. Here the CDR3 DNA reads TGTGCCAGCAGCCAAGACGGAGCCGGGACAGGGGGCACGGAAGATGGCTACACCTTC. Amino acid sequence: CASSQDGAGTGGTEDGYTF.